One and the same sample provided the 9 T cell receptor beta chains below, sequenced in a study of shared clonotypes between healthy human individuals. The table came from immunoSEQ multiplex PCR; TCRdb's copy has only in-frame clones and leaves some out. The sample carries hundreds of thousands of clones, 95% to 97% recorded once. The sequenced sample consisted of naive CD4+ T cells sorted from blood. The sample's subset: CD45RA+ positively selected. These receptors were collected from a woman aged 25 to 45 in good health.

The CDR3 loop reads CASSRAGTFQPQHF. Written as DNA, the CDR3 is TGTGCCAGCAGTCGAGCTGGGACGTTTCAGCCCCAGCATTTT. The chain recombines TRBV6-1 with TRBJ1-5; D might be TRBD1 (5 bases). The CDR3 loop spans 14 amino acids. Between the trimmed V and J ends, which lost 5 bases and 6 bases, there was a span of 14 bases. Germline V gene lookup returns CDR1 MNHNS and CDR2 SASEGT.

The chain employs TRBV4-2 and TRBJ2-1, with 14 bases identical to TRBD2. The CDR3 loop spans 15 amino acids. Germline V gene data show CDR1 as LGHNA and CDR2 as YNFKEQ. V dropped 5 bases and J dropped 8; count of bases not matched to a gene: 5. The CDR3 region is CASSTGTSGSDEQFF. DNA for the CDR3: TGTGCCAGCAGCACCGGGACTAGCGGGAGCGATGAGCAGTTCTTC.

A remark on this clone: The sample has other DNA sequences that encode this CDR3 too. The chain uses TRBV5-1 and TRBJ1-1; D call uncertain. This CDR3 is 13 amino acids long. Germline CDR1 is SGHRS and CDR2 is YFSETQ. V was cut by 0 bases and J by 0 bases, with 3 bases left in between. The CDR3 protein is CASSLVLNTEAFF. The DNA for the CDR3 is TGCGCCAGCAGCTTGGTGCTGAACACTGAAGCTTTCTTT.

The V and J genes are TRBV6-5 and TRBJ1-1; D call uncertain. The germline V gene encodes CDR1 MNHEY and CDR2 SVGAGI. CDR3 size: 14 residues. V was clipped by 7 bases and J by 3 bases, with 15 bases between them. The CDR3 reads CASKSRLGDTEAFF. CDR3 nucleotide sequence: TGTGCCAGCAAATCCAGGCTAGGAGACACTGAAGCTTTCTTT.

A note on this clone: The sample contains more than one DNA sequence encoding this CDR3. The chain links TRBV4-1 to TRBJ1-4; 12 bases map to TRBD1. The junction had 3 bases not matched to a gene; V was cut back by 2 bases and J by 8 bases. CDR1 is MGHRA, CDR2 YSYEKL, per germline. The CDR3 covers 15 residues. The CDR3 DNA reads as TGCGCCAGCAGCCAACCGGGACAGGGGGCGGAAAAACTGTTTTTT. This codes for CASSQPGQGAEKLFF.

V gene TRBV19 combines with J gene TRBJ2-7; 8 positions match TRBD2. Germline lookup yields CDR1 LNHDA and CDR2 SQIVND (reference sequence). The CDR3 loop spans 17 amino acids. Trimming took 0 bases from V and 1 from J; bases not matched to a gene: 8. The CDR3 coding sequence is TGTGCCAGTAGTATAGATCCTGGTATAGCGGGATCCTACGAGCAGTACTTC. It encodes CASSIDPGIAGSYEQYF. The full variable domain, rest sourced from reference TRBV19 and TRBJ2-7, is DGGITQSPKYLFRKEGQNVTLSCEQNLNHDAMYWYRQDPGQGLRLIYYSQIVNDFQKGDIAEGYSVSREKKESFPLTVTSAQKNPTAFYLCASSIDPGIAGSYEQYFGPGTRLTVT.

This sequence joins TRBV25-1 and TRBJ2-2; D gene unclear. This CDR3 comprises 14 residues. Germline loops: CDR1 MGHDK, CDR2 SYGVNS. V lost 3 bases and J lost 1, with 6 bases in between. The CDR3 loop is CASSESLNTGELFF. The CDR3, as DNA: TGTGCCAGCAGTGAGAGCTTGAACACCGGGGAGCTGTTTTTT.

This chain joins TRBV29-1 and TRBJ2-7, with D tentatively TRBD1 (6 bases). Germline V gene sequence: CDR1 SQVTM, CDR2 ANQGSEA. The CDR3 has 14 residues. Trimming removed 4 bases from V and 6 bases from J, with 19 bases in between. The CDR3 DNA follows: TGCAGCGTTGCTTCTATTGGACAGCTCCGCGAGCAGTACTTC. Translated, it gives CSVASIGQLREQYF.

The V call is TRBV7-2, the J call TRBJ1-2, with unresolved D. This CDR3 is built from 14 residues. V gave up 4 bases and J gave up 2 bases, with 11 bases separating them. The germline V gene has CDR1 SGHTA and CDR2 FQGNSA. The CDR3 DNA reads TGTGCCAGCAGCTCCCGAACAGCAAACTATGGCTACACCTTC. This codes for CASSSRTANYGYTF. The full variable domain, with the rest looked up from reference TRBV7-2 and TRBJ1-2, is GAGVSQSPSNKVTEKGKDVELRCDPISGHTALYWYRQSLGQGLEFLIYFQGNSAPDKSGLPSDRFSAERTGGSVSTLTIQRTQQEDSAVYLCASSSRTANYGYTFGSGTRLTVV.